This T cell receptor beta chain was captured by sequencing in a study of blood T cell repertoires in COVID-19. Profiling relied on immunoSEQ multiplex PCR, and the TCRdb table lists in-frame clones only, not all of them. The repertoire holds some 200,000 clones, with roughly 80% as singletons. This receptor was identified in a middle-aged man who had recovered from COVID-19. Sequenced input: PBMCs or T cells enriched from blood (not recorded which).

The CDR3 coding sequence is TGTGCCAGCAGCCATAACCAGGGGAGCAATCAGCCCCAGCATTTT. Protein sequence: CASSHNQGSNQPQHF. The V call is TRBV7-2, the J call TRBJ1-5, with D tentatively TRBD1 (6 bases). This CDR3 has 15 amino acids. CDR1 and CDR2 (germline): SGHTA, FQGNSA. V was cut by 5 bases and J by 1 base, with 12 bases left in between.